This TCR beta chain was observed in a study of blood T cell repertoires in COVID-19. The sample holds a few counts of this clone. The CDR3 extends over 15 amino acids. The V gene's germline CDR1 is MNHEY and CDR2 SMNVEV (reference sequence). Trimming pared 2 bases from V and 4 bases from J, leaving 14 bases between. The protocol was immunoSEQ multiplex PCR, while the TCRdb copy is restricted to in-frame clones and leaves out a portion. Seen here are about 470,000 clones, about nine tenths observed once, and the top ten hold about 0.75%. Sequencing was carried out using PBMCs or T cells enriched from blood (not recorded which). The clonotype comes from a woman aged 18-35 years who had recovered from COVID-19. The genes are TRBV27 and TRBJ1-2, with D possibly matching TRBD1 (6 bases). The CDR3 reads CASSLRGANLYGYTF. The CDR3 DNA reads TGTGCCAGCAGTTTACGGGGGGCCAACCTCTATGGCTACACCTTC.